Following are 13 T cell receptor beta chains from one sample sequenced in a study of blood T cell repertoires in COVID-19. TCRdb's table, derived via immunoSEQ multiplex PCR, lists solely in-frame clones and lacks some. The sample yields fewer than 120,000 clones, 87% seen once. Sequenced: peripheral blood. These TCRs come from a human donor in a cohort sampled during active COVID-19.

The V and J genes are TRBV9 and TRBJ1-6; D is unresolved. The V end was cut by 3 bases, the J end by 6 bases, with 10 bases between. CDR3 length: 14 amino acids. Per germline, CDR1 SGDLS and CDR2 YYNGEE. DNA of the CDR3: TGTGCCAGCAGCGGAGAGGTACTTAATTCACCCCTCCACTTT. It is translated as CASSGEVLNSPLHF.

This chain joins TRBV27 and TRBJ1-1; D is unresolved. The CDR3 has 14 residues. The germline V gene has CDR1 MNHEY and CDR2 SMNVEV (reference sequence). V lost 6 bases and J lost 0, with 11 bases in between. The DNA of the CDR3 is TGTGCCAGCAGGGAGCCCCGGATGAACACTGAAGCTTTCTTT. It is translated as CASREPRMNTEAFF.

The CDR3 DNA follows: TGTGCCAGCAGTTTATTAGGGAGGAACACTGAAGCTTTCTTT. This gives the protein CASSLLGRNTEAFF. The rearrangement links TRBV27 to TRBJ1-1; D unresolved. V was shortened by 1 base and J by 1 base, with 7 bases between the two germline ends. The CDR3 extends over 14 amino acids. CDR1 is MNHEY, CDR2 SMNVEV, per germline (reference sequence).

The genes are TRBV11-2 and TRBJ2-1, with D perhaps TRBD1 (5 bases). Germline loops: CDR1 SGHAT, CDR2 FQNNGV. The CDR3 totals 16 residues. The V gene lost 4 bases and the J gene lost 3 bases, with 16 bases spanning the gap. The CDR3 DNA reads TGTGCCAGCAGCTCCAGACCAGGGATGAGCTACAATGAGCAGTTCTTC. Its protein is CASSSRPGMSYNEQFF.

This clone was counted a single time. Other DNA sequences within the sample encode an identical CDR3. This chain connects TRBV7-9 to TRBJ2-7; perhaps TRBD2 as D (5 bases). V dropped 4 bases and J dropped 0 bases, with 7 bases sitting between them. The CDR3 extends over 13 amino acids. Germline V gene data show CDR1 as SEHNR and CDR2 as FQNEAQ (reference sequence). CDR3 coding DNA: TGTGCCAGCAGCTCCCGGGACTCCTACGAGCAGTACTTC. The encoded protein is CASSSRDSYEQYF.

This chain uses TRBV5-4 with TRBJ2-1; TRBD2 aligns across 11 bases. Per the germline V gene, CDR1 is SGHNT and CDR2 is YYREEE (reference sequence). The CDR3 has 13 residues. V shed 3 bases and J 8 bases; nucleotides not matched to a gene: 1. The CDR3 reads CASSSGLADEQFF. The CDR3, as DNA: TGTGCCAGCAGCTCGGGACTAGCGGATGAGCAGTTCTTC.

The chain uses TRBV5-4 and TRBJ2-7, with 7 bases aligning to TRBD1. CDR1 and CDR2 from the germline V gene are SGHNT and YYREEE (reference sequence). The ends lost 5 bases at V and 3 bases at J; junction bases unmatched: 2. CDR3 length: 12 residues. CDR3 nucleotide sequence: TGTGCCAGCAGGGGGGACAGCTACGAGCAGTACTTC. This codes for CASRGDSYEQYF. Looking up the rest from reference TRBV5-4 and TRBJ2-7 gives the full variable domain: ETGVTQSPTHLIKTRGQQVTLRCSSQSGHNTVSWYQQALGQGPQFIFQYYREEENGRGNFPPRFSGLQFPNYSSELNVNALELDDSALYLCASRGDSYEQYFGPGTRLTVT.

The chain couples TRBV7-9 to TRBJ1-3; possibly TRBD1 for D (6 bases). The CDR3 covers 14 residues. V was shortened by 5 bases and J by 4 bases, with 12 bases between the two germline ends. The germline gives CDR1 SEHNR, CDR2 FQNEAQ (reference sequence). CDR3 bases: TGTGCCAGCAGCCCCCAGGGGCCAGGAAACACCATATATTTT. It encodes CASSPQGPGNTIYF.

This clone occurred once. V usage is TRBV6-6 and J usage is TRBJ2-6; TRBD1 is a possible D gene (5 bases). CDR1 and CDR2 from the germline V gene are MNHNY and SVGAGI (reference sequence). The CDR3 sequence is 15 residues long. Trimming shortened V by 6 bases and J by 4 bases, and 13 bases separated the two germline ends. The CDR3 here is CASSPTVSGANVLTF. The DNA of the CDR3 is TGTGCCAGCAGCCCGACAGTATCCGGGGCCAACGTCCTGACTTTC.

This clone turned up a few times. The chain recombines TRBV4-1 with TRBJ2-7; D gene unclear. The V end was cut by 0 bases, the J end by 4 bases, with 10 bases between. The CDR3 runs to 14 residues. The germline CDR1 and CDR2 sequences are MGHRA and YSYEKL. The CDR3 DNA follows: TGCGCCAGCAGCCAAGATCCTGGGCTGTACGAGCAGTACTTC. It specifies CASSQDPGLYEQYF.

Here the CDR3 reads CASGGTSGRNTGELFF. As DNA, the CDR3 is TGCGCCAGCGGGGGGACTAGCGGGAGAAACACCGGGGAGCTGTTTTTT. V and J are TRBV10-1 and TRBJ2-2; TRBD2 agrees at 14 bases. The CDR3 consists of 16 residues. V shed 8 bases, J shed 2 bases, and the junction held 4 bases outside the gene matches. Germline V gives CDR1 WNHNN, CDR2 SYGVQD (reference sequence).

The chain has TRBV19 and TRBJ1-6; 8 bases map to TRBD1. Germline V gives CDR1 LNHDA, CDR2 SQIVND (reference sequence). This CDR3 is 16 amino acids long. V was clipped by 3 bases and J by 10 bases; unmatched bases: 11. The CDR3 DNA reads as TGTGCCAGTAGTATCTACGGACAGGGCCGAGGGTCACCCCTCCACTTT. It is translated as CASSIYGQGRGSPLHF.

Written as DNA, the CDR3 is TGTGCCAGCAGCTTCGACGGACTAGCGGGGACTTACAATGAGCAGTTCTTC. This gives the protein CASSFDGLAGTYNEQFF. V and J are TRBV11-2 and TRBJ2-1, with TRBD2 identical over 12 bases. This CDR3 contains 17 residues. Germline loops: CDR1 SGHAT, CDR2 FQNNGV. J gave up 4 bases and V 3 bases, and 7 bases lay outside the gene matches.